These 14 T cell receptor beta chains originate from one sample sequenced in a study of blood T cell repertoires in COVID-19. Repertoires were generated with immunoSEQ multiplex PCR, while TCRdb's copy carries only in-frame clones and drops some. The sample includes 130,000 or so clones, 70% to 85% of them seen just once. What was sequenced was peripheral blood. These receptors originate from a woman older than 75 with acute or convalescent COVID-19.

CDR3 residues: CASSLGGQGNTEAFF. DNA of the CDR3: TGTGCCAGCAGCTTAGGAGGACAGGGGAACACTGAAGCTTTCTTT. The V and J genes are TRBV7-9 and TRBJ1-1; 8 bases fit TRBD1. The CDR3 is made up of 15 amino acids. V shed 1 base and J 1 base; nucleotides not matched to a gene: 2. From germline, CDR1 is SEHNR and CDR2 FQNEAQ (reference sequence).

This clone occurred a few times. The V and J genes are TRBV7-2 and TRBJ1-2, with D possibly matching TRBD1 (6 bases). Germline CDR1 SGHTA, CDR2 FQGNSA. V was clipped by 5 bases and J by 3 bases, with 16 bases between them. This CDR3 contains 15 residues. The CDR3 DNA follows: TGTGCCAGCAGCCCCGAGGGGGGGGCGGACTATGGCTACACCTTC. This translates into CASSPEGGADYGYTF. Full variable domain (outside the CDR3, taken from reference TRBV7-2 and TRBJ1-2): GAGVSQSPSNKVTEKGKDVELRCDPISGHTALYWYRQSLGQGLEFLIYFQGNSAPDKSGLPSDRFSAERTGGSVSTLTIQRTQQEDSAVYLCASSPEGGADYGYTFGSGTRLTVV.

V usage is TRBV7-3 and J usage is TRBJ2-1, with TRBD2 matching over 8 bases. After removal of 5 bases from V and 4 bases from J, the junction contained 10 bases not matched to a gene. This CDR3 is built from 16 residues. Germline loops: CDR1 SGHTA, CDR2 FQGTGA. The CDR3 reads CASSPGSGGGYNEQFF. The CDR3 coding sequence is TGTGCCAGCAGCCCGGGCAGTGGCGGGGGGTACAATGAGCAGTTCTTC.

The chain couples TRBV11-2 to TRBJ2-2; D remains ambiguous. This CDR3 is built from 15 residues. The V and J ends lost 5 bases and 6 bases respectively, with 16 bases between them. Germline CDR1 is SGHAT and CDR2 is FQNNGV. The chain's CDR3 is CASSLGPTRAGELFF. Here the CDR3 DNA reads TGTGCCAGCAGCCTAGGTCCCACCCGCGCCGGGGAGCTGTTTTTT.

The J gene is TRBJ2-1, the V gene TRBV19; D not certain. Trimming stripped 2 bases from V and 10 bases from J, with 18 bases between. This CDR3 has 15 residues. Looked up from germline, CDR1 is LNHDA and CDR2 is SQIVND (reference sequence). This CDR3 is CASSINSRFLSEQFF. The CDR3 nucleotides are TGTGCCAGTAGTATAAACAGCCGGTTCTTGTCGGAGCAGTTCTTC.

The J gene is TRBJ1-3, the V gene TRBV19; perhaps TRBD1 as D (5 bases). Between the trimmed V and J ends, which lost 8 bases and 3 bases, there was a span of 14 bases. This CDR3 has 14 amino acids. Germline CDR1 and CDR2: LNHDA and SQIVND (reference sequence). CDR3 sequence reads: CASRGGGYGNTIYF. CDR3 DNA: TGTGCCAGTCGAGGCGGGGGGTATGGAAACACCATATATTTT.

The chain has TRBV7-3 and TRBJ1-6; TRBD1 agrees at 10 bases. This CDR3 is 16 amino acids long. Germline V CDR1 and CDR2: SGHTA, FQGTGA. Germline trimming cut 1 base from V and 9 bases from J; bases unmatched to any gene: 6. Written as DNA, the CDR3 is TGTGCCAGCAGCTTAAACGGACAGGGGGGAAGTTCACCCCTCCACTTT. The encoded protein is CASSLNGQGGSSPLHF.

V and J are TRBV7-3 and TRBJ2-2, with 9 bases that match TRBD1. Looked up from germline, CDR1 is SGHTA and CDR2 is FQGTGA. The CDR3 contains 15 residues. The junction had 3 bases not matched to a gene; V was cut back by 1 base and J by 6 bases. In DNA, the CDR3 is TGTGCCAGCAGCTTAATGGGACAGGGAGCCGGGGAGCTGTTTTTT. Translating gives CASSLMGQGAGELFF.

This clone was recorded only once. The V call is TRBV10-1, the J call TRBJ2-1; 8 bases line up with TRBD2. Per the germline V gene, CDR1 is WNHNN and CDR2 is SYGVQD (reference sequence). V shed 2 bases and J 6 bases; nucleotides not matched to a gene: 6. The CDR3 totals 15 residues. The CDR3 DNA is TGCGCCAGCAGTGAGGGGACTAGTGGGTTCAATGAGCAGTTCTTC. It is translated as CASSEGTSGFNEQFF.

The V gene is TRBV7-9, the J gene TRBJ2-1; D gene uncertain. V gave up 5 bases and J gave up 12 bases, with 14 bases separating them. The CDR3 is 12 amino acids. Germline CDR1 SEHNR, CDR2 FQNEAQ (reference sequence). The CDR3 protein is CASSLDEMRQFF. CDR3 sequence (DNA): TGTGCCAGCAGCCTCGATGAAATGCGGCAGTTCTTC. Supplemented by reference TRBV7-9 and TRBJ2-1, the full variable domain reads DTGVSQNPRHKITKRGQNVTFRCDPISEHNRLYWYRQTLGQGPEFLTYFQNEAQLEKSRLLSDRFSAERPKGSFSTLEIQRTEQGDSAMYLCASSLDEMRQFFGPGTRLTVL.

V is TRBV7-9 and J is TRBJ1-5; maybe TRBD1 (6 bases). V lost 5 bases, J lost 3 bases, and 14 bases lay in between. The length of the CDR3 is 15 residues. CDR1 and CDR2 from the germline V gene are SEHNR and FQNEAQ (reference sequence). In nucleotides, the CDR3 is TGTGCCAGCAGCCACTACAGGGACGACAATCAGCCCCAGCATTTT. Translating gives CASSHYRDDNQPQHF.

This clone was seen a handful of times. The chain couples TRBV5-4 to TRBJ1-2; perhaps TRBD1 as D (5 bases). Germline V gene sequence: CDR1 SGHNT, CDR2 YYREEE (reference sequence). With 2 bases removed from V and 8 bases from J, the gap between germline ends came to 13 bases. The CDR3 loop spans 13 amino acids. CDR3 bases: TGTGCCAGCAGCTTAAGGGGCCCATGGGGCTACACCTTC. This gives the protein CASSLRGPWGYTF.

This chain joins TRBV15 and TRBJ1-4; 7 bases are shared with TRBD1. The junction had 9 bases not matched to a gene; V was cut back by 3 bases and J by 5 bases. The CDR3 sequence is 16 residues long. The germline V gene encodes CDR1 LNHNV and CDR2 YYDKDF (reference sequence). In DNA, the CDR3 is TGTGCCACCAGCAGCTTGTACAGGGGCTCGAATGAAAAACTGTTTTTT. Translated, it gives CATSSLYRGSNEKLFF.

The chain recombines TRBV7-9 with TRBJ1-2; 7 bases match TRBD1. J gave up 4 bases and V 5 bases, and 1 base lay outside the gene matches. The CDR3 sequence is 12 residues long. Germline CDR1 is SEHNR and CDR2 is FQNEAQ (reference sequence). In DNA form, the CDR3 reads TGTGCCAGCAGCCCAGGGGGCTATGGCTACACCTTC. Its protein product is CASSPGGYGYTF.